This T cell receptor (beta chain) was recovered during a study of control samples from healthy donors and cancer patients. Sequencing used immunoSEQ multiplex PCR; TCRdb keeps in-frame clones, though not all of them. The profile covers under 200,000 clones, with 90% to 95% appearing a single time and approximately 1.4% taken by the ten largest. CDR3 size: 15 residues. Germline values: CDR1 SGHTA, CDR2 FQGNSA. V shed 5 bases, J shed 1 base, and the junction held 2 bases outside the gene matches. Comments on this clone: The same CDR3 can be traced to other DNA sequences in this sample.

Sequencing was carried out using blood. This receptor was obtained from a woman in her thirties in good health. The V call is TRBV7-2, the J call TRBJ2-6; 7 bases line up with TRBD1. CDR3 coding DNA: TGTGCCAGCAGCCTGGGACAGTCTGGGGCCAACGTCCTGACTTTC. As protein: CASSLGQSGANVLTF.